This passage covers 22 T cell receptor beta chains from one sample sequenced in a study of T-cell reconstitution after alpha-beta-depleted transplantation in children. The TCRbeta library was prepared with unique molecular identifiers. TCRdb ran MiXCR on the PCR reads and lists one entry per CDR3 protein. Here the sample spans about 110,000 distinct CDR3 sequences, over 9% being singletons. Sequencing was performed on PBMCs from the stem cell graft donor, taken from the stem cell graft. All receptors derive from a human donor who donated a stem cell graft to a child with acute lymphoblastic leukemia.

This clonotype was counted many times. V gene TRBV19 combines with J gene TRBJ1-2, with D possibly matching TRBD1 (5 bases). Germline CDR1 LNHDA, CDR2 SQIVND (reference sequence). Trimming pared 5 bases from V and 8 bases from J, leaving 12 bases between. This CDR3 has 12 residues. CDR3 in DNA: TGTGCCAGTAGTGTCCGACAGTACGGCTACACCTTC. Translation gives CASSVRQYGYTF. Using reference TRBV19 and TRBJ1-2 for the parts outside the CDR3, the full variable domain is DGGITQSPKYLFRKEGQNVTLSCEQNLNHDAMYWYRQDPGQGLRLIYYSQIVNDFQKGDIAEGYSVSREKKESFPLTVTSAQKNPTAFYLCASSVRQYGYTFGSGTRLTVV.

There are many counts of this clonotype. The chain uses TRBV12-3 or TRBV12-4 and TRBJ1-2; D call uncertain. Trimming stripped 6 bases from V and 4 bases from J, with 3 bases between. The CDR3 loop spans 10 amino acids. Here the CDR3 reads CASSGYGYTF. Written as DNA, the CDR3 is TGTGCCAGCAGCGGCTATGGCTACACCTTC.

This clonotype was counted many times. The chain is built from TRBV27 and TRBJ2-5, with 8 bases aligning to TRBD1. The CDR3 runs 15 residues. Germline assignment: CDR1 MNHEY and CDR2 SMNVEV (reference sequence). The ends lost 3 bases at V and 1 base at J; junction bases unmatched: 4. The CDR3 DNA reads TGTGCCAGCAGTTTCCCTGACAGGGGCCAAGAGACCCAGTACTTC. Amino acid sequence: CASSFPDRGQETQYF.

To note about this clonotype: A much larger clone lies a single base off, so this may be a read error. This CDR3 reads CASSLGSGGQCEQYF. The CDR3 DNA reads as TGTGCCAGCAGCTTAGGATCAGGGGGCCAGTGCGAGCAGTACTTC. The rearrangement links TRBV7-2 to TRBJ2-7, with TRBD1 matching over 8 bases. The V gene end was trimmed by 1 base and the J gene end by 6 bases; junction bases not matched to a gene: 8. CDR3 length: 15 amino acids. The V gene's germline CDR1 is SGHTA and CDR2 FQGNSA.

This clonotype has a count of ten or more. J is TRBJ1-2 and V is TRBV27, with TRBD1 as a possible D gene (6 bases). The CDR3 spans 15 residues. The V gene's germline CDR1 is MNHEY and CDR2 SMNVEV (reference sequence). The V gene lost 5 bases and the J gene lost 2 bases, with 15 bases spanning the gap. CDR3 nucleotide sequence: TGTGCCAGCAGTGATCGCAGGGGAGGAAACTATGGCTACACCTTC. It is translated as CASSDRRGGNYGYTF.

This clonotype was found many times. The chain carries TRBV12-3 or TRBV12-4 and TRBJ2-2; maybe TRBD1 (6 bases). V dropped 8 bases and J dropped 0 bases, with 7 bases sitting between them. This CDR3 contains 13 residues. CDR3 nucleotide sequence: TGTGCCAGCGGACAGTCGAACACCGGGGAGCTGTTTTTT. Its protein is CASGQSNTGELFF.

At least ten counts were recorded for this clonotype. The chain has TRBV10-3 and TRBJ1-1, with 7 bases that match TRBD1. CDR1 is ENHRY, CDR2 SYGVKD, per germline. The junction had 5 bases not matched to a gene; V was cut back by 4 bases and J by 0 bases. The CDR3 totals 15 residues. The CDR3 sequence: CAISAGTELNTEAFF. CDR3 nucleotide sequence: TGTGCCATCAGTGCTGGGACAGAATTGAACACTGAAGCTTTCTTT.

There are a few counts of this clonotype. V and J are TRBV10-2 and TRBJ2-7; no definite D call. Trimming took off 4 bases at V and 2 bases at J, with 12 bases between the two ends. Looked up from germline, CDR1 is WSHSY and CDR2 is SAAADI. The CDR3 contains 14 residues. CDR3 sequence reads: CASSGDSRPYEQYF. CDR3 coding DNA: TGCGCCAGCAGTGGTGACTCACGGCCCTACGAGCAGTACTTC.

This clonotype was seen ten or more times. The CDR3 coding sequence is TGCGCCAGCAGCCAAGAATATCGGACAGCCCGAATTTACACCTTC. Translation: CASSQEYRTARIYTF. This chain connects TRBV4-3 to TRBJ1-2, with D perhaps matching TRBD1 (6 bases). The V gene lost 0 bases and the J gene lost 11 bases, with 19 bases spanning the gap. The length of the CDR3 is 15 residues. CDR1 and CDR2 from the germline V gene are LGHNA and YSLEER.

This clonotype was picked up many times. The chain has TRBV12-3 or TRBV12-4 and TRBJ2-1, with D hard to call. Trimming took off 7 bases at V and 4 bases at J, with 11 bases between the two ends. The CDR3 is made up of 13 amino acids. This CDR3 is CASTGPVYNEQFF. Written as DNA, the CDR3 is TGTGCCAGCACCGGACCCGTATACAATGAGCAGTTCTTC.

This chain connects TRBV11-3 to TRBJ2-1; maybe TRBD2 (5 bases). In germline, CDR1 is SGHNT, CDR2 YENEEA. This CDR3 contains 16 residues. V was pared by 3 bases and J by 8 bases, with 20 bases between. The CDR3 DNA reads as TGTGCCAGCAGCTTTAGCCCAGCCAACGGGGTTGATGAGCAGTTCTTC. Amino acids: CASSFSPANGVDEQFF.

This clonotype came up many times. The rearrangement joins TRBV4-3 to TRBJ2-1, with TRBD2 identical over 7 bases. The CDR3 is 15 residues long. V shed 1 base and J 5 bases; nucleotides not matched to a gene: 5. Germline CDR1 LGHNA, CDR2 YSLEER. This CDR3 is CASSQVREPDNEQFF. Written as DNA, the CDR3 is TGCGCCAGCAGCCAAGTGCGGGAGCCGGACAATGAGCAGTTCTTC.

This clonotype was counted many times. This chain uses TRBV27 with TRBJ1-5; 9 bases line up with TRBD1. CDR1 is MNHEY, CDR2 SMNVEV, per germline (reference sequence). CDR3 length: 17 residues. V trimming: 4 bases; J trimming: 0 bases; junction bases outside the gene matches: 7. CDR3 residues: CASSSGGTGYSNQPQHF. CDR3 DNA sequence: TGTGCCAGCAGTTCCGGAGGGACAGGGTATAGCAATCAGCCCCAGCATTTT.

This clonotype was picked up many times. The chain is built from TRBV4-2 and TRBJ2-1, with a tentative D call TRBD2 (6 bases). Trimming stripped 1 base from V and 5 bases from J, with 9 bases between. This CDR3 has 14 amino acids. Germline CDR1 and CDR2: LGHNA and YNFKEQ. The CDR3 protein is CASSQGLGDNEQFF. As DNA, the CDR3 is TGTGCCAGCAGCCAAGGACTAGGGGACAATGAGCAGTTCTTC.

This clonotype was seen many times. V is TRBV20-1 and J is TRBJ2-7, with a possible D match to TRBD2 (5 bases). The germline V gene encodes CDR1 DFQATT and CDR2 SNEGSKA (reference sequence). With 1 base removed from V and 2 bases from J, the gap between germline ends came to 18 bases. This CDR3 comprises 16 residues. The CDR3 region has the DNA TGCAGTGCTAGAGGAGGCCTCACGGGGAACCCCTACGAGCAGTACTTC. Translating gives CSARGGLTGNPYEQYF.

This clonotype came up many times. The CDR3: CSARPHRATGHEQFF. The CDR3, as DNA: TGCAGTGCTAGACCTCACCGGGCCACGGGCCATGAGCAGTTCTTC. V is TRBV20-1 and J is TRBJ2-1; D ambiguous. Trimming removed 2 bases from V and 8 bases from J, with 19 bases in between. Looked up from germline, CDR1 is DFQATT and CDR2 is SNEGSKA (reference sequence). This CDR3 spans 15 amino acids.

This clonotype was counted many times. The chain combines TRBV5-1 with TRBJ2-1; TRBD1 matches 8 bases. The germline CDR1 and CDR2 sequences are SGHRS and YFSETQ. The CDR3 sequence is 15 residues long. Trimming at V came to 1 base and at J to 9 bases, leaving 9 bases not matched to a gene. The CDR3, as DNA: TGCGCCAGCAGCTTGTCCGGACAGGGCCTAAGTGAGCAGTTCTTC. Translation gives CASSLSGQGLSEQFF.

This clonotype was found many times. The rearrangement uses TRBV5-5 and TRBJ2-2, with 7 bases matching TRBD2. Germline lookup yields CDR1 SGHKS and CDR2 YYEKEE (reference sequence). V shed 3 bases, J shed 4 bases, and the junction held 6 bases outside the gene matches. This CDR3 spans 15 amino acids. The CDR3 region has the DNA TGTGCCAGCAGCTCTAGCGGTACCCCCACCGGGGAGCTGTTTTTT. It codes for CASSSSGTPTGELFF.

This clonotype was seen at least ten times. The genes are TRBV6-5 and TRBJ2-7; TRBD2 might be the D (6 bases). Germline CDR1 reads MNHEY; CDR2 reads SVGAGI. This CDR3 has 12 residues. Between the trimmed V and J ends, which lost 4 bases and 6 bases, there was a span of 10 bases. CDR3 coding DNA: TGTGCCAGCAGTTTGGGGGGTTCCGAGCAGTACTTC. It is translated as CASSLGGSEQYF.

This clonotype was observed a few times. This chain links TRBV14 with TRBJ2-1; 9 bases match TRBD2. This CDR3 has 19 amino acids. V was pared by 5 bases and J by 7 bases, with 21 bases of the junction left unmatched. Germline loops: CDR1 SGHDN, CDR2 FVKESK. In nucleotides, the CDR3 is TGTGCCAGCAGCTCCCGTTCCGCCTTAGGCGGGGGGGCCCGTAATGAGCAGTTCTTC. Translation: CASSSRSALGGGARNEQFF.

This clonotype was detected ten times or more. The V call is TRBV5-1, the J call TRBJ2-1; 8 nucleotides align to TRBD1. Germline-derived CDR1 and CDR2 are SGHRS and YFSETQ. The CDR3 length is 14 residues. The CDR3 is CSCTRGQSYNEQFF. In nucleotides, the CDR3 is TGCAGCTGTACCAGGGGGCAATCCTACAATGAGCAGTTCTTC.

This clonotype was detected many times. The J gene is TRBJ2-3, the V gene TRBV20-1; the match to TRBD2 covers 7 bases. Looked up from germline, CDR1 is DFQATT and CDR2 is SNEGSKA (reference sequence). This CDR3 has 20 residues. Germline trimming cut 2 bases from V and 0 bases from J; bases unmatched to any gene: 20. CDR3 DNA sequence: TGCAGTGCTAGATTCCACGGGACTATTGTCGCGGCGGGTAGCACAGATACGCAGTATTTT. Translation gives CSARFHGTIVAAGSTDTQYF.